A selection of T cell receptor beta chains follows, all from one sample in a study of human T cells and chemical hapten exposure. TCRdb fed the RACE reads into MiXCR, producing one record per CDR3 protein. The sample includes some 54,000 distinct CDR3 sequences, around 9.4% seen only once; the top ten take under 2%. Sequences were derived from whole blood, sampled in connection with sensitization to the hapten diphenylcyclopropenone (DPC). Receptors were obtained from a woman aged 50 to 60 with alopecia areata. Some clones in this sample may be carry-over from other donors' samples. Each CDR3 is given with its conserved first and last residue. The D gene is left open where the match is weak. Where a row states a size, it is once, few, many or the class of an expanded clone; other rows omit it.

CASSLGGTPEYF	TGTGCCAGCAGCTTGGGCGGGACTCCGGAGTACTTC	TRBV5-4	many	NA	TRBJ2-7
CASSATGQVTEAFF	TGTGCCAGCAGTGCAACAGGGCAGGTCACTGAAGCTTTCTTT	TRBV7-9	many	NA	TRBJ1-1
CASSLAPSGYTF	TGTGCCAGCAGTTTAGCCCCCTCGGGCTACACCTTC	TRBV28	NA	NA	TRBJ1-2
CASSPRDRGQAEAFF	TGTGCCAGCTCACCGCGGGACAGGGGGCAGGCTGAAGCTTTCTTT	TRBV18	NA	TRBD1	TRBJ1-1
CASSLFGMDDEQYF	TGTGCCAGCAGCTTATTCGGGATGGACGACGAGCAGTACTTC	TRBV5-5	NA	NA	TRBJ2-7
CASSLWGETEAFF	TGCGCCAGCAGCTTATGGGGAGAAACTGAAGCTTTCTTT	TRBV5-1	many	NA	TRBJ1-1
CASSQDIRGYTF	TGTGCCAGCAGCCAAGATATAAGAGGCTACACCTTC	TRBV14	many	NA	TRBJ1-2
CASGFTDTQYF	TGTGCCAGCGGATTCACAGATACGCAGTATTTT	TRBV11-2	many	NA	TRBJ2-3
CASSLNPMDSPLHF	TGTGCCAGCAGCTTGAACCCAATGGATTCACCCCTCCACTTT	TRBV5-5	NA	NA	TRBJ1-6
CASSKTVNYGYTF	TGTGCCAGCAGCAAGACAGTTAACTATGGCTACACCTTC	TRBV6-6	many	NA	TRBJ1-2
CSPGGMNTEAFF	TGCAGTCCTGGGGGTATGAACACTGAAGCTTTCTTT	TRBV20-1	many	NA	TRBJ1-1
CASSLYNEQYF	TGTGCCAGCAGCTTGTATAACGAGCAGTACTTC	TRBV7-9	few	NA	TRBJ2-7
CASSYRLGPNEAFF	TGTGCCAGCAGTTACCGATTGGGGCCAAATGAAGCTTTCTTT	TRBV6-5	NA	NA	TRBJ1-1
CASSDPISEKLFF	TGCGCCAGCAGTGACCCCATCTCCGAAAAACTGTTTTTT	TRBV10-2	NA	NA	TRBJ1-4
CSGRAEGDEQFF	TGCAGCGGTCGAGCGGAGGGGGATGAGCAGTTCTTC	TRBV29-1	many	NA	TRBJ2-1
CSASVSGRMETQYF	TGCAGTGCTAGTGTTAGCGGGAGGATGGAGACCCAGTACTTC	TRBV20-1	NA	TRBD2	TRBJ2-5
CASSLDRGPGNTIYF	TGTGCCAGCAGTCTTGACAGGGGGCCTGGAAACACCATATATTTT	TRBV7-6	few	TRBD1	TRBJ1-3
CASVRSPVRNNEQFF	TGTGCCAGCGTCCGGTCGCCGGTCCGAAACAATGAGCAGTTCTTC	TRBV28	few	NA	TRBJ2-1
CASSEVGGRAVVSF	TGTGCCAGCAGTGAAGTCGGCGGGAGGGCCGTCGTAAGTTTC	TRBV6-1	few	TRBD2	TRBJ2-1
CSVPYGQGQETQYF	TGCAGCGTCCCCTACGGACAGGGCCAAGAGACCCAGTACTTC	TRBV29-1	many	TRBD1	TRBJ2-5
CSVRRGTEAFF	TGCAGCGTTAGGCGGGGCACTGAAGCTTTCTTT	TRBV29-1	NA	NA	TRBJ1-1
CSASLGARENGYTF	TGCAGTGCTTCCCTTGGGGCGCGGGAGAATGGCTACACCTTC	TRBV20-1	few	NA	TRBJ1-2
CASSRTPRGAYEQFF	TGTGCCAGCAGTCGTACGCCGAGGGGAGCTTATGAGCAGTTCTTC	TRBV28	NA	NA	TRBJ2-1
CASSPRTAHEQYF	TGTGCCAGCTCACCCAGGACAGCCCACGAGCAGTACTTC	TRBV18	few	NA	TRBJ2-7
CASSVSGVGEQFF	TGTGCTAGCAGCGTCTCAGGGGTCGGTGAGCAGTTCTTC	TRBV7-7	NA	NA	TRBJ2-1
CASSGYGTQETQYF	TGTGCCAGCAGCGGATACGGGACACAAGAGACCCAGTACTTC	TRBV5-8	few	NA	TRBJ2-5
CASNKEGQETQYF	TGTGCCAGCAACAAGGAAGGGCAAGAGACCCAGTACTTC	TRBV2	NA	NA	TRBJ2-5
CATSAGSWGAFQETQYF	TGTGCCACCAGTGCCGGGTCTTGGGGGGCCTTCCAAGAGACCCAGTACTTC	TRBV24-1	NA	NA	TRBJ2-5
CASRLTGVGTEAFF	TGTGCCAGCAGACTGACAGGGGTTGGGACTGAAGCTTTCTTT	TRBV12-3/TRBV12-4	once	TRBD1	TRBJ1-1
CASSLVGLAGKYNEQFF	TGTGCCAGCAGCTTGGTCGGACTAGCGGGCAAATACAATGAGCAGTTCTTC	TRBV5-5	many	TRBD2	TRBJ2-1
CASSFGQGWTQYF	TGTGCCAGCAGCTTCGGACAGGGGTGGACCCAGTACTTC	TRBV7-6	many	TRBD1	TRBJ2-5
CASSPSSINVLTF	TGTGCCAGCTCACCGTCCTCGATCAACGTCCTGACTTTC	TRBV18	many	NA	TRBJ2-6
CASRGDRWYF	TGCGCCAGCAGGGGGGACAGATGGTATTTT	TRBV10-2	NA	TRBD1	TRBJ2-3
CASSLQTYEQYF	TGTGCCAGCAGCCTCCAAACCTACGAGCAGTACTTC	TRBV3-1	NA	NA	TRBJ2-7
CSARDGQGARSGANVLTF	TGCAGTGCTAGAGATGGGCAGGGCGCACGCTCTGGGGCCAACGTCCTGACTTTC	TRBV20-1	many	NA	TRBJ2-6
CASSQAGGRPDTQYF	TGCGCCAGCAGCCAGGCGGGGGGGCGTCCAGATACGCAGTATTTT	TRBV4-1	NA	TRBD2	TRBJ2-3
CASSLELTTRKYF	TGTGCCAGCAGCTTAGAATTGACTACTAGGAAGTATTTT	TRBV7-2	NA	NA	TRBJ2-3
CASSSKWETQYF	TGTGCCAGCAGCTCCAAATGGGAGACCCAGTACTTC	TRBV7-9	NA	NA	TRBJ2-5
CAISEGYTDTQYF	TGTGCCATCAGTGAAGGCTATACAGATACGCAGTATTTT	TRBV10-3	NA	NA	TRBJ2-3
CASSFSTSSYNEQFF	TGTGCCAGCAGTTTCTCGACTAGCAGTTACAATGAGCAGTTCTTC	TRBV12-3/TRBV12-4	NA	TRBD2	TRBJ2-1
CASSPERGLVVAVGIQYF	TGTGCCAGCAGCCCTGAACGAGGTCTTGTTGTAGCGGTGGGCATTCAGTACTTC	TRBV11-2	NA	NA	TRBJ2-4
CASSRGQIEAAKNIQYF	TGCGCCAGCAGCAGAGGACAGATTGAGGCAGCCAAAAACATTCAGTACTTC	TRBV5-1	NA	NA	TRBJ2-4
CASSQDPSRDRGYAKNIQYF	TGCGCCAGCAGCCAAGACCCCTCCCGAGACAGGGGTTATGCCAAAAACATTCAGTACTTC	TRBV4-1	NA	TRBD1	TRBJ2-4
CASSLDSINEQFF	TGTGCCAGCAGCTTAGATTCGATCAATGAGCAGTTCTTC	TRBV7-8	many	NA	TRBJ2-1
CASSQNTGLAGTTDTQYF	TGCGCCAGCAGCCAAAACACCGGACTAGCGGGGACCACAGATACGCAGTATTTT	TRBV4-1	NA	TRBD2	TRBJ2-3
CSLSGVFGTEAFF	TGCAGCCTCTCGGGAGTTTTCGGGACTGAAGCTTTCTTT	TRBV29-1	few	NA	TRBJ1-1
CASSLDRMREQYF	TGTGCCAGCAGCTTAGACAGGATGCGCGAGCAGTACTTC	TRBV7-6	NA	NA	TRBJ2-7
CASSLVGGAYNEQFF	TGCGCCAGCAGCTTGGTGGGGGGCGCCTACAATGAGCAGTTCTTC	TRBV5-1	many	NA	TRBJ2-1
CASRTRGANTEAFF	TGTGCCAGCAGGACGAGAGGGGCGAACACTGAAGCTTTCTTT	TRBV11-2	NA	NA	TRBJ1-1
CSVPLRSSSHGYTF	TGCAGCGTCCCACTACGGTCCTCAAGCCATGGCTACACCTTC	TRBV29-1	few	NA	TRBJ1-2
CASSPVSAETQYF	TGTGCCAGCAGCCCGGTTAGCGCAGAGACCCAGTACTTC	TRBV5-6	NA	NA	TRBJ2-5
CASSYSGGSYEQYF	TGTGCCAGCAGTTACTCCGGCGGGAGCTACGAGCAGTACTTC	TRBV6-5	few	TRBD2	TRBJ2-7
CASSIGGNTEAFF	TGTGCCAGTAGTATTGGTGGGAACACTGAAGCTTTCTTT	TRBV19	many	NA	TRBJ1-1
CASSQVGGNEQFF	TGTGCCAGCAGCCAAGTAGGGGGGAATGAGCAGTTCTTC	TRBV3-1	many	NA	TRBJ2-1